This T cell receptor (beta chain) stems from a study of blood T cell repertoires in COVID-19. V was pared by 5 bases and J by 5 bases, with 6 bases of the junction left unmatched. The CDR3 extends over 15 amino acids. Looked up from germline, CDR1 is MNHEY and CDR2 is SMNVEV (reference sequence). This clone was counted only a few times. The table came from immunoSEQ multiplex PCR; TCRdb's copy has only in-frame clones and leaves some out. The data show approximately 240,000 clones, 80% to 85% seen once. V is TRBV27 and J is TRBJ2-5; 12 bases are shared with TRBD2. Input material: peripheral blood. The origin of this receptor is a woman aged 55-69 years with acute or convalescent COVID-19. The CDR3 DNA reads TGTGCCAGCAGTCCTGAGGGACTAGCGGGCGAGACCCAGTACTTC. It is translated as CASSPEGLAGETQYF.